This TCR beta chain comes out of a study of blood T cells in healthy people across ages. Combining a sample-barcoded 5' primer with a J-beta primer mix, a second PCR ran for roughly 6 to 12 cycles. A template-switch adaptor containing 12 random nucleotides labeled each cDNA molecule. Any given sample supplied a minimum of 3 million CDR3-containing paired-end reads. TCRdb processed the 5' RACE reads anew with MiXCR; each CDR3 protein has one entry. The sample carries roughly 800,000 distinct CDR3 sequences, roughly 50% recorded once. This clonotype was observed a few times. Peripheral blood, about 10 milliliters per donor, was collected. Total RNA, at least 5 micrograms per sample, was extracted from PBMCs. The V and J ends lost 7 bases and 5 bases, in that order; junction bases with no gene match: 9. This CDR3 region has 14 residues.

The chain is built from TRBV12-3 or TRBV12-4 and TRBJ1-2; 8 bases agree with TRBD1. The sequence was obtained from a man aged 30 to 39 in good health. The material sequenced was blood. CDR3 coding DNA: TGTGCCAGCAACCCAGGGGGCGCCGGATATGGCTACACCTTC. Amino acid sequence: CASNPGGAGYGYTF.